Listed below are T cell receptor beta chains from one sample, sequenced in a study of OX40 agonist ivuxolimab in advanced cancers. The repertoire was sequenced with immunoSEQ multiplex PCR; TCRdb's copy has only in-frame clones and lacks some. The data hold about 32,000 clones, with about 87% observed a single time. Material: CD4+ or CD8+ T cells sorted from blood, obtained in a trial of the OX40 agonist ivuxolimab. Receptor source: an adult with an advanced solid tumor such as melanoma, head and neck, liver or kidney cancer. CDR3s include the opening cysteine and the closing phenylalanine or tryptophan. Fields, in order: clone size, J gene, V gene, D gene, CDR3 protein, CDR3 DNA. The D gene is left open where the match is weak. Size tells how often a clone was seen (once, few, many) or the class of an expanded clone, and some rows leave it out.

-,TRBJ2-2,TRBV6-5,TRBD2,CASSYGLAVNTGELFF,TGTGCCAGCAGTTATGGGCTAGCGGTGAACACCGGGGAGCTGTTTTTT
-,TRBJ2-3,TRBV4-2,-,CASSQDGASTDTQYF,TGTGCCAGCAGCCAAGACGGGGCTAGCACAGATACGCAGTATTTT
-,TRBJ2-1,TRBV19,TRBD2,CASRPLAGEYEQFF,TGTGCCAGTAGGCCCCTAGCGGGAGAGTATGAGCAGTTCTTC
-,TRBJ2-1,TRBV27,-,CASSFFAQIHEQFF,TGTGCCAGCAGTTTTTTCGCGCAAATTCATGAGCAGTTCTTC
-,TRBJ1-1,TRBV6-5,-,CASGSGPGDTEAFF,TGTGCCAGCGGATCCGGCCCAGGGGACACTGAAGCTTTCTTT
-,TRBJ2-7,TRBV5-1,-,CASAPAGPSYEQYF,TGCGCCAGTGCCCCCGCGGGGCCATCCTACGAGCAGTACTTC
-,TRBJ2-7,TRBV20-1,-,CSGTEGGEQYF,TGCAGTGGGACGGAGGGCGGCGAGCAGTACTTC
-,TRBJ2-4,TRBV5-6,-,CASSSRGKNWYF,TGTGCCAGCAGCTCTCGCGGGAAAAATTGGTACTTC
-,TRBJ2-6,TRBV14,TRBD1,CASSQDVVGQGSGANVLTF,TGTGCCAGCAGCCAAGATGTCGTGGGACAGGGGTCTGGGGCCAACGTCCTGACTTTC
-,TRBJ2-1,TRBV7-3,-,CASSISGTIDEQFF,TGTGCCAGCAGCATCTCCGGGACGATAGATGAGCAGTTCTTC
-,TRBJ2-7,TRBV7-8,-,CASSTHRDPHEQYF,TGTGCCAGCAGCACCCACAGGGACCCCCACGAGCAGTACTTC
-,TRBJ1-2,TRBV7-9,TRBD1,CASSPSGTGTLFYGYTF,TGTGCCAGCAGCCCATCCGGGACAGGGACCTTGTTCTATGGCTACACCTTC
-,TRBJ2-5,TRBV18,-,CASSPPTYF,TGTGCCAGCTCACCCCCTACATACTTC
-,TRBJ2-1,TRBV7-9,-,CASIWEGNNEQFF,TGTGCCAGCATCTGGGAAGGGAACAATGAGCAGTTCTTC
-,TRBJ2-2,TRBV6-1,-,CATSDGNTGELFF,TGTGCCACCTCGGACGGTAACACCGGGGAGCTGTTTTTT
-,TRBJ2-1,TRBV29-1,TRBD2,CSVLAGSSYNEQFF,TGCAGCGTGCTAGCGGGGAGCTCCTACAATGAGCAGTTCTTC
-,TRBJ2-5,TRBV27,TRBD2,CASSLSGEETQYF,TGTGCCAGCAGTTTAAGCGGGGAAGAGACCCAGTACTTC
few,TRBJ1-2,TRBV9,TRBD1,CASSAGQGNYGYTF,TGTGCCAGCAGCGCAGGACAGGGAAACTATGGCTACACCTTC
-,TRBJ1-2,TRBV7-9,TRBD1,CATNAAEGAVSNYGYTF,TGTGCCACCAACGCCGCGGAGGGGGCGGTCTCCAACTATGGCTACACCTTC
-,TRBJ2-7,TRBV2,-,CASSTAFGRLYEQYF,TGTGCCAGCAGTACCGCATTCGGACGGCTCTACGAGCAGTACTTC
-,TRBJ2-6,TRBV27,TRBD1,CASSPRQGARLISGANVLTF,TGTGCCAGCAGTCCCAGACAGGGGGCGCGGTTAATCTCTGGGGCCAACGTCCTGACTTTC
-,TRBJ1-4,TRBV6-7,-,CARTRSYCSNEKLFF,TGTGCCCGCACCCGTTCTTACTGTAGTAATGAAAAACTGTTTTTT
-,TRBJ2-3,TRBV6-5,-,CASSWGTGTDTQYF,TGTGCCAGCAGTTGGGGGACTGGGACAGATACGCAGTATTTT
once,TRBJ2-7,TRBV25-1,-,CASSDYMRYEQYF,TGTGCCAGCAGTGATTACATGAGATACGAGCAGTACTTC
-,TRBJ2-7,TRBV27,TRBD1,CASSTRDRSLEQYF,TGTGCCAGCAGTACCCGGGACAGGTCCCTCGAGCAGTACTTC
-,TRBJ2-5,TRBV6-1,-,CASSDSWTVPGTQYF,TGTGCCAGCAGTGATTCTTGGACAGTGCCTGGGACCCAGTACTTC
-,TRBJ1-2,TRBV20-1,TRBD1,CSADRGSGYTF,TGCAGTGCGGACAGGGGTTCTGGCTACACCTTC
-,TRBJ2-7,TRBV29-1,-,CSVEVGGGYEQYF,TGCAGCGTTGAAGTCGGGGGAGGCTACGAGCAGTACTTC
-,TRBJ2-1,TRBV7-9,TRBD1,CASSQGDRESYNEQFF,TGTGCCAGCAGCCAAGGGGACAGGGAGTCCTACAATGAGCAGTTCTTC
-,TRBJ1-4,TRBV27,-,CASSRSGTPPDGEEKLFF,TGTGCCAGCAGTCGCTCCGGGACACCACCAGACGGGGAGGAAAAACTGTTTTTT
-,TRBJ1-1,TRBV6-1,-,CASSAYPGTLNTEAFF,TGTGCCAGCAGTGCCTACCCCGGGACTCTCAACACTGAAGCTTTCTTT
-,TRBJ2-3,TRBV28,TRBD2,CASSYLLGLAGDLRTDTQYF,TGTGCCAGCAGTTACCTCCTGGGACTAGCGGGAGACTTACGCACAGATACGCAGTATTTT
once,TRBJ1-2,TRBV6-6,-,CASSYGRADYGYTF,TGTGCCAGCAGTTACGGCAGGGCTGACTATGGCTACACCTTC
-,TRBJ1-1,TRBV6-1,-,CASSPYRGRAEAFF,TGTGCCAGCAGTCCCTACCGGGGGAGGGCTGAAGCTTTCTTT
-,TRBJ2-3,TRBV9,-,CASSVVATDTQYF,TGTGCCAGCAGCGTAGTGGCTACAGATACGCAGTATTTT
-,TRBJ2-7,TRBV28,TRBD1,CASSPTGGAYEQYF,TGTGCCAGCAGCCCGACAGGGGGGGCCTACGAGCAGTACTTC
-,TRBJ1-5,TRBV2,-,CASSENQPQHF,TGTGCCAGCAGCGAAAATCAGCCCCAGCATTTT
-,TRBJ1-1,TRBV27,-,CASSHSTNSGDNTEAFF,TGTGCCAGCAGTCATTCCACCAATTCAGGGGATAACACTGAAGCTTTCTTT
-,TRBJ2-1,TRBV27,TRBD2,CASRLAGGPHNEQFF,TGTGCCAGCAGACTAGCGGGAGGGCCGCACAATGAGCAGTTCTTC
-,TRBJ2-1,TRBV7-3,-,CASSSPLRTHTNEQFF,TGTGCCAGCAGCTCACCACTTCGGACCCATACGAATGAGCAGTTCTTC
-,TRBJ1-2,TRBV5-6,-,CASSLRGVYGYTF,TGTGCCAGCAGCTTGCGGGGGGTATATGGCTACACCTTC
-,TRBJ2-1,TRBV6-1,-,CASSEYRLNEQFF,TGTGCCAGCAGTGAGTATCGCTTGAATGAGCAGTTCTTC
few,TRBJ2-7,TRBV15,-,CATSRENRVSYEQYF,TGTGCCACCAGCAGAGAGAACAGGGTCTCCTACGAGCAGTACTTC
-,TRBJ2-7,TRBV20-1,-,CSAPGTYEQYF,TGCAGTGCACCAGGCACCTACGAGCAGTACTTC
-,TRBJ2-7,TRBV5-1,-,CASSLGLGSYEQYF,TGCGCCAGCAGCTTGGGCCTAGGGTCCTACGAGCAGTACTTC
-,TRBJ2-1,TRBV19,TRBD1,CASSITGGPYNEQFF,TGTGCCAGTAGTATAACAGGGGGTCCCTACAATGAGCAGTTCTTC
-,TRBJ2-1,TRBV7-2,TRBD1,CASSSFRQGKGGIYNEQFF,TGTGCCAGCAGCTCATTCCGACAGGGAAAGGGTGGGATCTACAATGAGCAGTTCTTC
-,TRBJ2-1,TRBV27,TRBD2,CASSRIGLAGGNEQFF,TGTGCCAGCAGCAGAATTGGACTAGCGGGAGGTAATGAGCAGTTCTTC
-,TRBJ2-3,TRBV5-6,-,CASSLSPGVGTDTQYF,TGTGCCAGCAGCTTGTCCCCGGGGGTAGGCACAGATACGCAGTATTTT
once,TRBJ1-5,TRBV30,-,CAWSGRGLRQPQHF,TGTGCCTGGAGTGGAAGGGGTTTACGTCAGCCCCAGCATTTT
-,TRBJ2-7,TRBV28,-,CASSFAGTSNEQYF,TGTGCCAGCAGTTTCGCCGGGACGAGTAACGAGCAGTACTTC
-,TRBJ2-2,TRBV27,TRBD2,CASSIRLAGGPGELFF,TGTGCCAGCAGTATAAGACTAGCGGGAGGGCCTGGGGAGCTGTTTTTT
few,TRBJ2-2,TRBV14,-,CASSPFYTVDRPNTGELFF,TGTGCCAGCAGCCCCTTCTACACCGTCGACAGGCCGAACACCGGGGAGCTGTTTTTT
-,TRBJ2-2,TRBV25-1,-,CASSEKGGGWELFF,TGTGCCAGCAGTGAAAAAGGGGGGGGCTGGGAGCTGTTTTTT
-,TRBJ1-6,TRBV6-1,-,CASSEAQEAYNSPLHF,TGTGCCAGCAGTGAAGCCCAGGAGGCCTATAATTCACCCCTCCACTTT
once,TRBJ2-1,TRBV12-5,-,CASGLVNNEQFF,TGTGCTAGTGGTTTGGTAAACAATGAGCAGTTCTTC
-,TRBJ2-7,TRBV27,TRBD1,CASTRTGGTYEQYF,TGTGCCAGCACTCGGACAGGGGGTACCTACGAGCAGTACTTC